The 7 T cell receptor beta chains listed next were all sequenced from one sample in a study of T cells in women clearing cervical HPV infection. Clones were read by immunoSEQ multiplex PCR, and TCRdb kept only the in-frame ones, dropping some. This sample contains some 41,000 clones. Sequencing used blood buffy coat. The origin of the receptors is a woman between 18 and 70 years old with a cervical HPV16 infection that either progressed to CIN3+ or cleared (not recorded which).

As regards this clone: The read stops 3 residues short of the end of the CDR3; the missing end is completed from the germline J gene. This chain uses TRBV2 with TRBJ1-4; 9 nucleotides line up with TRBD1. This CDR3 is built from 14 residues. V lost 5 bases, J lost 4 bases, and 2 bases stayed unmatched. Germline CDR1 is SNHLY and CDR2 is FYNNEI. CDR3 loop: CASSWTGVNEKLFF. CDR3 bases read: TGTGCCAGCAGTTGGACAGGGGTTAATGAAAAA.

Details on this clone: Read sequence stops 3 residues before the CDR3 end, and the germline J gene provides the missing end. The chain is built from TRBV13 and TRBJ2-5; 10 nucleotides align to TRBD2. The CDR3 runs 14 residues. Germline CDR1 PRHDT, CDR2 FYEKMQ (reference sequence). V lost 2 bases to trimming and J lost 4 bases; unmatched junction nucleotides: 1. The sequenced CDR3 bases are TGTGCCAGCAGCTTACTAGCGGGAGCAGAGACC. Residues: CASSLLAGAET. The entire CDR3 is CASSLLAGAETQYF.

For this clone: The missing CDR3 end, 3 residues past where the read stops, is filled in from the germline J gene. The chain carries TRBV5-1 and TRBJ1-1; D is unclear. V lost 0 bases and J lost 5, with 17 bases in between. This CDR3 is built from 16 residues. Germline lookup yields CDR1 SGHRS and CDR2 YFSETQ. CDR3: CASSLAAGRWGTEAFF. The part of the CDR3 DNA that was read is TGCGCCAGCAGCTTGGCCGCGGGCAGGTGGGGTACTGAA. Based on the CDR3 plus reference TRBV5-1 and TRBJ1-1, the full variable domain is KAGVTQTPRYLIKTRGQQVTLSCSPISGHRSVSWYQQTPGQGLQFLFEYFSETQRNKGNFPGRFSGRQFSNSRSEMNVSTLELGDSALYLCASSLAAGRWGTEAFFGQGTRLTVV.

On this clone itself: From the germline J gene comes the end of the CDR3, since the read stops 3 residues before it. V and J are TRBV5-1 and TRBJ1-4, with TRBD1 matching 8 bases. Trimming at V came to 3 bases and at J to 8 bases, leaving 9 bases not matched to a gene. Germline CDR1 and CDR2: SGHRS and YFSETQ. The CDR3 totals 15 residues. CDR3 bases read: TGCGCCAGCAGCTCCGCAGGGGGCGGAGGAGAAAAA. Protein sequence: CASSSAGGGGEK. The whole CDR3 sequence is CASSSAGGGGEKLFF.

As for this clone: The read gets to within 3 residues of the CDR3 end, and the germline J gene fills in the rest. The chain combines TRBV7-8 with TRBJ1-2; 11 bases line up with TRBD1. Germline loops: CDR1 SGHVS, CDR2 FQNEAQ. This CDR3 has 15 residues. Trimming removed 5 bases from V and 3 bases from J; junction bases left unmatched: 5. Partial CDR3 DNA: TGTGCCAGCAGCCACGAGGGACAGGGGGACTATGGC. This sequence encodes CASSHEGQGDYG. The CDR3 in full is CASSHEGQGDYGYTF.

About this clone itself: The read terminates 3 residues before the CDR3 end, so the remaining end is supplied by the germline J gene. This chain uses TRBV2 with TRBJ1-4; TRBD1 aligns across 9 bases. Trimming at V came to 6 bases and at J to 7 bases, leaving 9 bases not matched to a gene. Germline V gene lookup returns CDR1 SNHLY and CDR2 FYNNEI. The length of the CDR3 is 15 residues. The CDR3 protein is CASRAAGTGIEKLFF. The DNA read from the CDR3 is TGTGCCAGCAGAGCCGCGGGGACAGGGATTGAAAAA. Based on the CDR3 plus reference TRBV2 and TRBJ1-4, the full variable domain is EPEVTQTPSHQVTQMGQEVILRCVPISNHLYFYWYRQILGQKVEFLVSFYNNEISEKSEIFDDQFSVERPDGSNFTLKIRSTKLEDSAMYFCASRAAGTGIEKLFFGSGTQLSVL.

This CDR3 is CAWSAGGDTQYF. The sequenced CDR3 bases are TGTGCCTGGAGCGCGGGGGGAGATACG. V gene TRBV30 combines with J gene TRBJ2-3; TRBD2 matches 8 bases. The read finishes 3 residues shy of the CDR3 end, and the germline J gene is used to complete it. The CDR3 length is 12 residues. The V gene's germline CDR1 is GTSNPN and CDR2 SVGIG (reference sequence). Trimming removed 3 bases from V and 5 bases from J; junction bases left unmatched: 1.